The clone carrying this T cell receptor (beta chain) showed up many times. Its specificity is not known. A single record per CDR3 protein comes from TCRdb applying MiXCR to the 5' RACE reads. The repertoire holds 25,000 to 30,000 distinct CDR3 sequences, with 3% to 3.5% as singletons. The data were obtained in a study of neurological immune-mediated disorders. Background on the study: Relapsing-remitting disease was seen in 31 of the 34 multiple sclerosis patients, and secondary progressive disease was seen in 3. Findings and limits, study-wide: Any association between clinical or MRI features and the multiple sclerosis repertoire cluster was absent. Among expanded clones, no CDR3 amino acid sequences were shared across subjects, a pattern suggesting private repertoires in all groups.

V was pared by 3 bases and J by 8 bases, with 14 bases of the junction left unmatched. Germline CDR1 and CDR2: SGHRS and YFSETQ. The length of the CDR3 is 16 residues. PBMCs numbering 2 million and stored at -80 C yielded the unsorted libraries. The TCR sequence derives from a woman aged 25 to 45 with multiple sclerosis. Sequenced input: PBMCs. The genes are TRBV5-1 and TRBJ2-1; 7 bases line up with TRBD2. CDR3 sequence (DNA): TGCGCCAGCAGCTCGGTAGCGGGTTCGGGTCGTCATGAGCAGTTCTTC. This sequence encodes CASSSVAGSGRHEQFF.